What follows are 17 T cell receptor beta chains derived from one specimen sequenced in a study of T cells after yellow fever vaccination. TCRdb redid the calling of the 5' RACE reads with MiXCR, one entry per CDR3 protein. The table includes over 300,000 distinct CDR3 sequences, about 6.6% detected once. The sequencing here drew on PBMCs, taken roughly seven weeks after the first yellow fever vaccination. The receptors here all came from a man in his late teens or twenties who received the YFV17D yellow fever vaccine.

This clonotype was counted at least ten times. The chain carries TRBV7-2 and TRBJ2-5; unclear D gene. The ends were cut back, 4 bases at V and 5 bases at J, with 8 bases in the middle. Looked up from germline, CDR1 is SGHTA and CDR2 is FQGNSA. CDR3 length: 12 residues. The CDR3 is CASSSSLETQYF. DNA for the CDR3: TGTGCCAGCAGCTCTAGTCTCGAGACCCAGTACTTC.

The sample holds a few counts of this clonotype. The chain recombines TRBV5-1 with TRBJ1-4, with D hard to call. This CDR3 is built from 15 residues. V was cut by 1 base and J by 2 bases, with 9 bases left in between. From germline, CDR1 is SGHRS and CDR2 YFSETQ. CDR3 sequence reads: CASSLFAVTNEKLFF. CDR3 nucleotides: TGCGCCAGCAGCTTGTTTGCGGTGACTAATGAAAAACTGTTTTTT. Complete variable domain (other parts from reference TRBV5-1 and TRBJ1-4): KAGVTQTPRYLIKTRGQQVTLSCSPISGHRSVSWYQQTPGQGLQFLFEYFSETQRNKGNFPGRFSGRQFSNSRSEMNVSTLELGDSALYLCASSLFAVTNEKLFFGSGTQLSVL.

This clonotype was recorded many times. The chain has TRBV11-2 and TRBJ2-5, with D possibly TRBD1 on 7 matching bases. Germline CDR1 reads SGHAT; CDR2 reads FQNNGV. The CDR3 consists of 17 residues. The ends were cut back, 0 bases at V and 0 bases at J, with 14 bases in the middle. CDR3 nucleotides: TGTGCCAGCAGCTTAGAAGGGCCAGGGGGGTACCAAGAGACCCAGTACTTC. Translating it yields CASSLEGPGGYQETQYF. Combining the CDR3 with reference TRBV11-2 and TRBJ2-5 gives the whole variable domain EAGVAQSPRYKIIEKRQSVAFWCNPISGHATLYWYQQILGQGPKLLIQFQNNGVVDDSQLPKDRFSAERLKGVDSTLKIQPAKLEDSAVYLCASSLEGPGGYQETQYFGPGTRLLVL.

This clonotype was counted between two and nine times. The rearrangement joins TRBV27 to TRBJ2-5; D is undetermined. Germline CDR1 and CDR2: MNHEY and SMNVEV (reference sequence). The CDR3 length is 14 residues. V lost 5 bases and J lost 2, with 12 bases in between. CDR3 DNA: TGTGCCAGCAGTGTCCGGCGTGATCAAGAGACCCAGTACTTC. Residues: CASSVRRDQETQYF.

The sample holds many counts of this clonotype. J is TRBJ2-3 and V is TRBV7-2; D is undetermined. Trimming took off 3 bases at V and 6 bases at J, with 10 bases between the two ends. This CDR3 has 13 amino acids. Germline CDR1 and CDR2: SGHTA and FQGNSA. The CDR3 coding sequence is TGTGCCAGCAGCTTTAGGGTGGGGGATACGCAGTATTTT. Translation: CASSFRVGDTQYF. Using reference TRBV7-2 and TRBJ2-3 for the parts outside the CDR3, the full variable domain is GAGVSQSPSNKVTEKGKDVELRCDPISGHTALYWYRQSLGQGLEFLIYFQGNSAPDKSGLPSDRFSAERTGGSVSTLTIQRTQQEDSAVYLCASSFRVGDTQYFGPGTRLTVL.

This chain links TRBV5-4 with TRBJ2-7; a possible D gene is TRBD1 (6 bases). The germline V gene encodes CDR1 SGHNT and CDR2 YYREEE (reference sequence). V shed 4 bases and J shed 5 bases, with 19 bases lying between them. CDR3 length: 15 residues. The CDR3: CASSPTGTRGDEQYV. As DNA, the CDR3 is TGTGCCAGCAGCCCAACCGGGACCAGGGGTGACGAGCAGTACGTC.

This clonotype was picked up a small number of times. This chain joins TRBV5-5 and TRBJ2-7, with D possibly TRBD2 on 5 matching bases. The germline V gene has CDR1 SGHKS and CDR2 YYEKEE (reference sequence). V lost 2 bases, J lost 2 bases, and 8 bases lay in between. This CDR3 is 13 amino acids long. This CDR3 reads CASSFGKTYEQYV. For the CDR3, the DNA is TGTGCCAGCAGCTTCGGGAAAACCTACGAGCAGTACGTC.

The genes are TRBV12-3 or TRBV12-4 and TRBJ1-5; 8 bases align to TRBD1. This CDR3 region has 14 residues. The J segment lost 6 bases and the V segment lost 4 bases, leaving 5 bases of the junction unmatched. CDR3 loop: CASSSTGGTQPQHF. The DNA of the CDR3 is TGTGCCAGCAGTTCTACAGGGGGAACTCAGCCCCAGCATTTT.

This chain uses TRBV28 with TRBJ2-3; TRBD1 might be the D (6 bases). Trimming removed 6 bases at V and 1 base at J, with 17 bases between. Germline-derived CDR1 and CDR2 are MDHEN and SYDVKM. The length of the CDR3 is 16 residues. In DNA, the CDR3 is TGTGCCAGCAGAGGGGCCAGGGGAAGGGGCACAGATACGCAGTATTTT. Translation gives CASRGARGRGTDTQYF.

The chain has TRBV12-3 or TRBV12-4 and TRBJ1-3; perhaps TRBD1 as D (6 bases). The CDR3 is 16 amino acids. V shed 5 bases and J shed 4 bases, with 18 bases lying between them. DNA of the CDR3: TGTGCCAGCAGTGGGGTAGGGGGGGCCGCGGGAAACACCATATATTTT. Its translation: CASSGVGGAAGNTIYF.

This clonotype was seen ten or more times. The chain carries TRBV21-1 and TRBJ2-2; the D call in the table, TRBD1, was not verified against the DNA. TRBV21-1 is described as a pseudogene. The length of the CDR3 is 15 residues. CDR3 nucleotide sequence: TGTGCCAGCAGCAAAGAACAGGGAAACACCGGGGAGCTGTTTTTT. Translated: CASSKEQGNTGELFF.

For the CDR3, the DNA is TGTGCCAGCAGTCCGACAGGGGGTGGTAATTCACCCCTCCACTTT. The encoded protein is CASSPTGGGNSPLHF. This chain links TRBV28 with TRBJ1-6, with 9 nucleotides matching TRBD1. Germline V gene data show CDR1 as MDHEN and CDR2 as SYDVKM. The CDR3 covers 15 residues. The ends lost 5 bases at V and 6 bases at J; junction bases unmatched: 5.

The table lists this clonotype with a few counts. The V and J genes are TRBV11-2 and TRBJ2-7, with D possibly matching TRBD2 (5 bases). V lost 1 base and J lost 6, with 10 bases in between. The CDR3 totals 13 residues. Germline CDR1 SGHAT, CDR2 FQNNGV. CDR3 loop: CASSLVLRGEQYV. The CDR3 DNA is TGTGCCAGCAGCTTAGTCCTCCGGGGCGAGCAGTACGTC.

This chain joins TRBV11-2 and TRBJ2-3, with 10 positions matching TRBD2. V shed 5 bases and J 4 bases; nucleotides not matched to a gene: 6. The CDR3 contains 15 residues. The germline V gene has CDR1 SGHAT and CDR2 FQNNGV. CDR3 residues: CASSVLAGQADTQYF. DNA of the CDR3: TGTGCCAGCAGCGTACTAGCGGGGCAGGCAGATACGCAGTATTTT.

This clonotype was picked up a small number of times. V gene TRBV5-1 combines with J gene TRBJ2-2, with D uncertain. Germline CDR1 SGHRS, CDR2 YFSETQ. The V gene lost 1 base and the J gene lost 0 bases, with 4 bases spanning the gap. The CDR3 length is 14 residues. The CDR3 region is CASSLRSNTGELFF. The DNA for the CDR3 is TGCGCCAGCAGCTTGAGGTCGAACACCGGGGAGCTGTTTTTT.

CDR3 protein: CAWIPRGGDTQYF. In nucleotides, the CDR3 is TGTGCCTGGATTCCGCGGGGGGGCGATACGCAGTATTTT. The chain combines TRBV30 with TRBJ2-3; TRBD2 matches at 9 bases. The V segment lost 4 bases and the J segment 6 bases; nucleotides outside the gene matches: 5. From germline, CDR1 is GTSNPN and CDR2 SVGIG (reference sequence). The CDR3 has 13 amino acids.

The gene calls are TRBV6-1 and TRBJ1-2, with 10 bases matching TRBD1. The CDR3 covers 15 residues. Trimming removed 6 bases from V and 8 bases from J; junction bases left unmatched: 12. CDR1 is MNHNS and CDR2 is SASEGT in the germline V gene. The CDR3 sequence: CASSWDRGVLGGYTF. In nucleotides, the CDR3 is TGTGCCAGCAGCTGGGACAGGGGAGTTCTGGGGGGCTACACCTTC.